The 28 T cell receptor beta chains in this list originate from one sample, sequenced in a study of identical twins. TCRdb used MiXCR to reprocess the 5' RACE reads, holding one entry per CDR3 protein. The sample contains just under 550,000 distinct CDR3 sequences, approximately 14% of which appear only once. The sample was also reused in another study, on yellow fever vaccine responses in identical twins.

Sequencing was carried out using CD4+ T cells sorted from blood. Every receptor here comes from a woman between 18 and 29 years old in good health.

This chain links TRBV5-1 with TRBJ2-5; 7 nucleotides align to TRBD1. Germline lookup yields CDR1 SGHRS and CDR2 YFSETQ. Germline trimming cut 2 bases from V and 1 base from J; bases unmatched to any gene: 14. CDR3 length equals 18 residues. In nucleotides, the CDR3 is TGCGCCAGCAGCTTAATAACAGGGGCCCAACACTTCCAAGAGACCCAGTACTTC. It specifies CASSLITGAQHFQETQYF.

This clonotype was found a few times. The rearrangement uses TRBV7-2 and TRBJ2-7; 11 nucleotides agree with TRBD2. CDR1 and CDR2 from the germline V gene are SGHTA and FQGNSA. This CDR3 contains 15 residues. Trimming took 2 bases from V and 4 from J; bases not matched to a gene: 4. Here the CDR3 DNA reads TGTGCCAGCAGCTTAAGTAGGACTAGCGGGTACGAGCAGTACTTC. Its translation is CASSLSRTSGYEQYF.

In DNA form, the CDR3 reads TGCGCCAGCAGCTTCCCGGGACAGGGGGCAAATGAGCAGTTCTTC. Its translation is CASSFPGQGANEQFF. The chain carries TRBV5-1 and TRBJ2-1, with 12 positions matching TRBD1. Trimming cost V 2 bases and J 7 bases; bases outside gene matches: 4. The CDR3 has 15 amino acids. Germline CDR1 and CDR2: SGHRS and YFSETQ.

The chain links TRBV10-3 to TRBJ2-3, with TRBD2 matching over 8 bases. The CDR3 covers 14 residues. CDR1 and CDR2 (germline): ENHRY, SYGVKD. With 10 bases clipped from V and 2 bases from J, the junction kept 8 bases outside the gene matches. The CDR3 DNA sequence: TGTGCCAGCTCGGGGGGGACTTACACAGATACGCAGTATTTT. This translates into CASSGGTYTDTQYF.

This clonotype occurred a few times. V gene TRBV20-1 combines with J gene TRBJ1-5; 8 nucleotides agree with TRBD1. CDR1 and CDR2 (germline): DFQATT, SNEGSKA (reference sequence). V lost 6 bases and J lost 6; bases outside the gene matches: 10. The CDR3 runs to 14 residues. The CDR3 sequence: CSAQDREFSQPQHF. The CDR3 DNA reads TGCAGTGCACAGGACAGGGAATTTAGTCAGCCCCAGCATTTT.

The chain joins TRBV10-3 to TRBJ2-7, with D tentatively TRBD1 (6 bases). CDR1 is ENHRY, CDR2 SYGVKD, per germline. The CDR3 extends over 12 amino acids. The V end lost 8 bases, the J end lost 0 bases, and 8 bases lay between the germline ends. CDR3 in amino acids: CAISGVSYEQYF. Here the CDR3 DNA reads TGTGCCATCTCAGGGGTCTCCTACGAGCAGTACTTC.

The gene calls are TRBV4-2 and TRBJ2-5, with D perhaps TRBD1 (6 bases). CDR3 length: 15 residues. V dropped 4 bases and J dropped 2 bases, with 14 bases sitting between them. CDR1 and CDR2 (germline): LGHNA, YNFKEQ. The CDR3 loop is CASSLFGQSQETQYF. The CDR3 DNA reads as TGTGCCAGCAGCCTTTTTGGACAGAGTCAAGAGACCCAGTACTTC.

As regards this clonotype: A junction boundary mismatches the germline segment, possibly from a read error. CDR3 nucleotides: TGCGCCAGTAGTATGGGACAAATGGTTCAGCCCCAGCATTTT. Its translation is CASSMGQMVQPQHF. The V call is TRBV19, the J call TRBJ1-5, with TRBD1 as a possible D gene (6 bases). Germline V CDR1 and CDR2: LNHDA, SQIVND (reference sequence). The CDR3 extends over 14 amino acids.

This rearrangement joins TRBV20-1 to TRBJ2-2; 7 bases line up with TRBD2. With V trimmed by 0 bases and J by 3 bases, 4 bases remained unmatched. This CDR3 has 15 amino acids. CDR1 is DFQATT and CDR2 is SNEGSKA in the germline V gene (reference sequence). Here the CDR3 reads CSAREGGEHTGELFF. For the CDR3, the DNA is TGCAGTGCTAGAGAGGGAGGGGAGCACACCGGGGAGCTGTTTTTT.

The chain employs TRBV4-1 and TRBJ2-5, with D unclear. Per germline, CDR1 MGHRA and CDR2 YSYEKL. The CDR3 loop spans 13 amino acids. Trimming stripped 1 base from V and 5 bases from J, with 8 bases between. The CDR3 protein is CASSQVVLETQYF. The CDR3 DNA reads TGCGCCAGCAGCCAAGTAGTGTTGGAGACCCAGTACTTC.

The chain recombines TRBV6-2 or TRBV6-3 with TRBJ2-1; D unclear. Trimming removed 7 bases at V and 5 bases at J, with 9 bases between. The CDR3 consists of 12 residues. Germline loops: CDR1 MNHEY, CDR2 SVGEGT. CDR3 protein: CASMGLNNEQFF. DNA of the CDR3: TGTGCCAGCATGGGCCTTAACAATGAGCAGTTCTTC.

Only a few counts were recorded for this clonotype. The V gene is TRBV11-2, the J gene TRBJ1-5; the D is unclear. V lost 0 bases and J 0 bases, leaving 6 bases between the germline ends. CDR1 is SGHAT and CDR2 is FQNNGV in the germline V gene. The CDR3 is 15 residues long. The CDR3 nucleotides read TGTGCCAGCAGCTTAGATTTCAGTAGCAATCAGCCCCAGCATTTT. Translation gives CASSLDFSSNQPQHF.

The sample holds one count of this clonotype. The rearrangement uses TRBV12-3 or TRBV12-4 and TRBJ1-2, with D unclear. This CDR3 comprises 12 residues. Trimming shortened V by 7 bases and J by 8 bases, and 14 bases separated the two germline ends. CDR3 DNA sequence: TGTGCCAGCACCTCATGGTTGGGCGGCTACACCTTC. Translation gives CASTSWLGGYTF.

This clonotype was seen a handful of times. J is TRBJ2-5 and V is TRBV20-1; 8 nucleotides agree with TRBD2. The junction had 18 bases not matched to a gene; V was cut back by 4 bases and J by 2 bases. Looked up from germline, CDR1 is DFQATT and CDR2 is SNEGSKA (reference sequence). The CDR3 consists of 18 residues. DNA for the CDR3: TGCAGTGCTAACTGGTTGCTTGGGGCCAGCGGGGGACAAGAGACCCAGTACTTC. Protein sequence: CSANWLLGASGGQETQYF.

This clonotype came up a few times. The V gene is TRBV20-1, the J gene TRBJ2-7; TRBD1 aligns across 7 bases. The CDR3 contains 14 residues. CDR1 and CDR2 from the germline V gene are DFQATT and SNEGSKA (reference sequence). The V and J ends lost 2 bases and 4 bases, in that order; junction bases with no gene match: 8. Written as DNA, the CDR3 is TGCAGTGCTAGAAGGGGGCCCCTTCTTTACGAGCAGTACTTC. This encodes CSARRGPLLYEQYF.

The V and J genes are TRBV15 and TRBJ2-1; D might be TRBD1 (5 bases). This CDR3 contains 15 residues. Per germline, CDR1 LNHNV and CDR2 YYDKDF (reference sequence). V lost 2 bases to trimming and J lost 0 bases, with 8 bases between them. The DNA of the CDR3 is TGTGCCACCAGCAGACACAGGAGCTCCTACAATGAGCAGTTCTTC. Amino acids: CATSRHRSSYNEQFF.

J is TRBJ2-1 and V is TRBV12-3 or TRBV12-4; a possible D gene is TRBD1 (5 bases). V gave up 7 bases and J gave up 9 bases, with 16 bases separating them. The CDR3 contains 13 residues. The CDR3 loop is CASTPGITREQFF. CDR3 DNA: TGTGCCAGCACCCCAGGGATTACCCGTGAGCAGTTCTTC.

This chain uses TRBV7-2 with TRBJ2-7; 8 nucleotides align to TRBD2. V gave up 5 bases and J gave up 5 bases; unmatched junction bases: 11. The CDR3 length is 15 residues. Germline V CDR1 and CDR2: SGHTA, FQGNSA. The CDR3 nucleotides are TGTGCCAGCAGCCCCTCGAGCGGGGGAAACAACGAGCAGTACTTC. Its translation: CASSPSSGGNNEQYF.

V usage is TRBV12-3 or TRBV12-4 and J usage is TRBJ1-3; unclear D gene. This CDR3 has 13 residues. Trimming pared 3 bases from V and 7 bases from J, leaving 10 bases between. The CDR3 loop is CASSFRLGNTIYF. DNA for the CDR3: TGTGCCAGCAGTTTCCGACTTGGTAACACCATATATTTT.

Only a few counts were recorded for this clonotype. The chain joins TRBV3-1 to TRBJ2-2; TRBD2 is a possible D gene (6 bases). V lost 7 bases to trimming and J lost 6 bases, with 18 bases between them. Germline V CDR1 and CDR2: LGHDT, YNNKEL (reference sequence). The CDR3 is made up of 15 amino acids. The CDR3 protein is CASKSTRLVAGELFF. CDR3 bases: TGTGCCAGCAAGTCCACGAGACTAGTTGCCGGGGAGCTGTTTTTT. The full variable domain, in which reference TRBV3-1 and TRBJ2-2 provide the parts outside the CDR3, is DTAVSQTPKYLVTQMGNDKSIKCEQNLGHDTMYWYKQDSKKFLKIMFSYNNKELIINETVPNRFSPKSPDKAHLNLHINSLELGDSAVYFCASKSTRLVAGELFFGEGSRLTVL.

The chain couples TRBV3-1 to TRBJ2-5, with D possibly matching TRBD2 (6 bases). Looked up from germline, CDR1 is LGHDT and CDR2 is YNNKEL (reference sequence). This CDR3 region has 17 residues. Deletions cut 1 base from V and 4 bases from J, with 19 bases between. The DNA for the CDR3 is TGTGCCAGCAGCCAAGGTTTCGCGGGGCGGGTAGGAGAGACCCAGTACTTC. Its protein product is CASSQGFAGRVGETQYF.

This clonotype occurred many times. This chain connects TRBV5-1 to TRBJ2-5; TRBD1 matches at 8 bases. The CDR3 has 14 residues. CDR1 is SGHRS and CDR2 is YFSETQ in the germline V gene. V shed 4 bases and J 2 bases; nucleotides not matched to a gene: 4. The DNA of the CDR3 is TGCGCCAGCAGCCCGACAGGGGTTCAAGAGACCCAGTACTTC. Protein product: CASSPTGVQETQYF.

This clonotype was seen more than once but under ten times. The rearrangement links TRBV5-1 to TRBJ2-1; 9 positions agree with TRBD2. From germline, CDR1 is SGHRS and CDR2 YFSETQ. Trimming removed 0 bases from V and 7 bases from J; junction bases left unmatched: 8. This CDR3 has 16 residues. The CDR3 region is CASSLAAGGPGNEQFF. The CDR3 DNA reads TGCGCCAGCAGCTTGGCGGCGGGAGGGCCGGGGAATGAGCAGTTCTTC. Filled out from reference TRBV5-1 and TRBJ2-1, the complete variable domain reads KAGVTQTPRYLIKTRGQQVTLSCSPISGHRSVSWYQQTPGQGLQFLFEYFSETQRNKGNFPGRFSGRQFSNSRSEMNVSTLELGDSALYLCASSLAAGGPGNEQFFGPGTRLTVL.

This clonotype has more than one count but fewer than ten. The V gene is TRBV5-1, the J gene TRBJ2-4; 11 bases map to TRBD1. CDR1 and CDR2 from the germline V gene are SGHRS and YFSETQ. The CDR3 is 15 residues long. Unmatched junction bases numbered 1, after V lost 4 bases and J lost 1 base. The CDR3 DNA sequence: TGCGCCAGCAGCGGGGACAGGGGGGCCAAAAACATTCAGTACTTC. This codes for CASSGDRGAKNIQYF.

The chain carries TRBV20-1 and TRBJ1-1; TRBD1 aligns across 7 bases. The germline V gene has CDR1 DFQATT and CDR2 SNEGSKA (reference sequence). The CDR3 has 12 amino acids. V shed 5 bases and J 4 bases; nucleotides not matched to a gene: 4. The CDR3 sequence: CSASPGGTEAFF. CDR3 sequence (DNA): TGCAGTGCTTCTCCAGGGGGCACTGAAGCTTTCTTT.

This clonotype has only a few counts. The rearrangement joins TRBV4-1 to TRBJ2-1; D remains ambiguous. Trimming took 2 bases from V and 0 from J, leaving 11 bases between them. The CDR3 is made up of 16 amino acids. The germline V gene encodes CDR1 MGHRA and CDR2 YSYEKL. The CDR3 sequence is CASSQLGAVSYNEQFF. CDR3 coding DNA: TGCGCCAGCAGCCAACTGGGCGCAGTCTCCTACAATGAGCAGTTCTTC.

This chain links TRBV5-1 with TRBJ2-5, with TRBD2 matching 9 bases. CDR1 and CDR2 (germline): SGHRS, YFSETQ. The junction had 6 bases not matched to a gene; V was cut back by 6 bases and J by 0 bases. This CDR3 contains 15 residues. CDR3 sequence (DNA): TGCGCCAGCACCAAGACTAGCGGTAACCAAGAGACCCAGTACTTC. Protein: CASTKTSGNQETQYF.

This clonotype was counted many times. The V call is TRBV5-8, the J call TRBJ1-1; 7 positions match TRBD1. Germline CDR1 reads SGHTS; CDR2 reads YDEGEE. The CDR3 sequence is 15 residues long. Trimming at V came to 2 bases and at J to 4 bases, leaving 8 bases not matched to a gene. Here the CDR3 reads CASSFRQGRGTEAFF. For the CDR3, the DNA is TGTGCCAGCAGCTTCAGACAGGGTAGAGGCACTGAAGCTTTCTTT.